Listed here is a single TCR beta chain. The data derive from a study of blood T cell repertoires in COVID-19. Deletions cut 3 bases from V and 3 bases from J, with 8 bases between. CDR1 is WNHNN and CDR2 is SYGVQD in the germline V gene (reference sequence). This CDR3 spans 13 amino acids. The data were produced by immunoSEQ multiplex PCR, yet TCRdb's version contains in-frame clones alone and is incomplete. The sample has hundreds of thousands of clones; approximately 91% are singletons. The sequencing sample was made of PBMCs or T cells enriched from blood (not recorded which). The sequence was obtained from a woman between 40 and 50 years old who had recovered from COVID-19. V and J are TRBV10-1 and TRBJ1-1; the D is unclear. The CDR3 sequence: CASSEQLYTEAFF. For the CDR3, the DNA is TGCGCCAGCAGTGAACAGTTGTACACTGAAGCTTTCTTT.